A selection of T cell receptor beta chains follows, all from one sample in a study of T-cell reconstitution after alpha-beta-depleted transplantation in children. A single record per CDR3 protein comes from TCRdb applying MiXCR to the PCR reads. The sample lists approximately 520,000 distinct CDR3 sequences, 11% seen once, with 13% to 15% in the top ten. The specimen comprised PBMCs, mostly from graft donor cells, sampled 180 days after TCRalphabeta/CD19-depleted stem cell transplant. These receptor sequences come from a female patient aged 2 to 10 who had a stem cell transplant for aplastic anemia, so the T cells may come from the graft donor. The CDR3 runs from the conserved cysteine through the conserved F or W. Each record gives: J gene, clone size, V gene, D gene, CDR3 protein, CDR3 DNA. The D gene is left open where the match is weak. Only some rows state a clone size, as once, few, many or a class for expanded clones.

TRBJ2-5	few	TRBV15	TRBD2	CATSRDALAGGTYQETQYF	TGTGCCACCAGCAGAGATGCACTAGCGGGAGGGACGTACCAAGAGACCCAGTACTTC
TRBJ1-2	.	TRBV29-1	TRBD1	CSVVGPGTGDNGYTF	TGCAGCGTTGTGGGACCCGGGACAGGAGATAATGGCTACACCTTC
TRBJ1-2	.	TRBV19	.	CASSIRSGYTF	TGTGCCAGTAGTATAAGGAGTGGCTACACCTTC
TRBJ2-6	.	TRBV5-1	TRBD1	CASSGITGGPGANVLTF	TGCGCCAGCAGCGGGATTACAGGGGGCCCTGGGGCCAACGTCCTGACTTTC
TRBJ1-2	many	TRBV28	.	CASSLSYGYTF	TGTGCCAGCAGCTTGAGCTATGGCTACACCTTC
TRBJ1-2	few	TRBV29-1	.	CSVEGGQGGGYGYTF	TGCAGCGTTGAAGGTGGTCAGGGAGGCGGCTATGGCTACACCTTC
TRBJ1-1	few	TRBV20-1	.	CSATGIDSNTEAFF	TGCAGTGCTACGGGAATCGATTCGAACACTGAAGCTTTCTTT
TRBJ2-3	.	TRBV10-3	.	CAISDWRDGTPDTQYF	TGTGCCATCAGTGACTGGCGGGACGGGACCCCAGATACGCAGTATTTT
TRBJ2-5	.	TRBV28	.	CASSLFGFRGPETQYF	TGTGCCAGCAGTTTATTTGGTTTTAGGGGACCAGAGACCCAGTACTTC
TRBJ2-2	many	TRBV12-3/TRBV12-4	.	CASSWASRGTGELFF	TGTGCCAGCAGTTGGGCCTCCCGGGGCACCGGGGAGCTGTTTTTT
TRBJ2-1	few	TRBV6-2/TRBV6-3	TRBD1	CASSYSETGDHSYNEQFF	TGTGCCAGCAGTTACTCAGAGACAGGGGACCACTCCTACAATGAGCAGTTCTTC
TRBJ2-1	few	TRBV9	.	CASSARKGFNEQFF	TGTGCCAGCAGCGCTCGGAAAGGGTTCAATGAGCAGTTCTTC
TRBJ2-5	few	TRBV12-3/TRBV12-4	TRBD1	CASSVDRAVGAQYF	TGTGCCAGCAGTGTAGACAGGGCGGTTGGGGCCCAGTACTTC
TRBJ2-1	.	TRBV10-3	.	CAISPTGSSYNEQFF	TGTGCCATCAGCCCCACAGGGAGCTCCTACAATGAGCAGTTCTTC
TRBJ1-5	few	TRBV4-3	.	CASSQAYRDRDQPQHF	TGCGCCAGCAGCCAGGCTTACCGGGACCGAGATCAGCCCCAGCATTTT
TRBJ2-1	.	TRBV6-2/TRBV6-3	.	CASRVFGQGTYNEQFF	TGTGCCAGCAGAGTCTTCGGGCAGGGTACCTACAATGAGCAGTTCTTC
TRBJ1-2	few	TRBV29-1	.	CSVLYGDYGYTF	TGCAGCGTTTTATATGGTGACTATGGCTACACCTTC
TRBJ1-6	few	TRBV12-5	TRBD1	CASGLLQGAGSPLHF	TGTGCTAGTGGACTACTACAGGGGGCAGGATCACCCCTCCACTTT
TRBJ1-1	.	TRBV5-1	TRBD1	CASSWTGGITEAFF	TGCGCCAGCAGCTGGACAGGGGGAATCACTGAAGCTTTCTTT
TRBJ2-1	.	TRBV20-1	TRBD1	CSARGDRGSGNEQFF	TGCAGTGCTAGAGGGGACAGGGGGTCGGGCAATGAGCAGTTCTTC
TRBJ2-1	few	TRBV7-2	TRBD1	CASTRTGGPNEQFF	TGTGCCAGCACGCGGACAGGAGGACCTAATGAGCAGTTCTTC
TRBJ2-1	.	TRBV20-1	.	CSARGLLDNEQFF	TGCAGTGCTAGAGGACTACTCGACAATGAGCAGTTCTTC
TRBJ1-1	many	TRBV20-1	.	CSARDMGNTEAFF	TGCAGTGCTAGAGATATGGGGAACACTGAAGCTTTCTTT
TRBJ1-5	few	TRBV6-2/TRBV6-3	TRBD1	CASSTFIGTGPNQPQHF	TGTGCCAGCAGCACCTTTATTGGGACAGGGCCCAATCAGCCCCAGCATTTT
TRBJ1-4	.	TRBV15	TRBD1	CATSRAKGAIEKLFF	TGTGCCACCAGCAGAGCTAAGGGGGCGATTGAAAAACTGTTTTTT
TRBJ1-2	few	TRBV20-1	.	CSASIGGRGIYGYTF	TGCAGTGCTAGCATTGGGGGGAGAGGGATCTATGGCTACACCTTC
TRBJ2-6	.	TRBV6-5	.	CASSLYRSPSGANVLTF	TGTGCCAGCAGTTTGTACAGGTCGCCCTCTGGGGCCAACGTCCTGACTTTC
TRBJ2-2	few	TRBV9	.	CASSALGANTGELFF	TGTGCCAGCAGCGCATTGGGGGCGAACACCGGGGAGCTGTTTTTT
TRBJ2-7	few	TRBV7-9	.	CASSLQGWLYEQYF	TGTGCCAGCAGCTTACAGGGGTGGCTCTACGAGCAGTACTTC
TRBJ2-3	.	TRBV7-2	.	CASSLFLMTDTQYF	TGTGCCAGCAGCTTATTCTTGATGACAGATACGCAGTATTTT
TRBJ1-2	few	TRBV29-1	TRBD1	CSVADRAHGYTF	TGCAGCGTCGCGGACAGGGCCCATGGCTACACCTTC
TRBJ2-1	few	TRBV5-8	TRBD2	CASRRDYDNEQFF	TGTGCCAGCAGACGGGACTACGATAATGAGCAGTTCTTC
TRBJ2-1	.	TRBV20-1	TRBD1	CSGGTGVYNEQFF	TGCAGTGGGGGTACAGGGGTCTACAATGAGCAGTTCTTC
TRBJ2-4	few	TRBV6-5	TRBD2	CASSYTGTSGRGNIQYF	TGTGCCAGCAGTTACACCGGGACTAGCGGGAGAGGAAACATTCAGTACTTC
TRBJ2-2	few	TRBV6-1	TRBD2	CASSQPRLADNLNTGELFF	TGTGCCAGCAGCCAACCAAGACTAGCCGACAACCTGAACACCGGGGAGCTGTTTTTT
TRBJ2-4	.	TRBV7-9	TRBD1	CASSLRGLEGAKNSQYF	TGTGCCAGCAGCTTGAGGGGGCTCGAGGGGGCCAAAAACAGTCAGTACTTC
TRBJ2-1	.	TRBV9	.	CASSVATQHNEQFF	TGTGCCAGCAGCGTAGCTACTCAGCACAATGAGCAGTTCTTC
TRBJ1-1	.	TRBV6-1	TRBD1	CASSPADRGTTEAFF	TGTGCCAGCAGTCCAGCCGACAGGGGGACCACTGAAGCTTTCTTT
TRBJ2-3	few	TRBV5-1	.	CASSEYRVTDTQYF	TGCGCCAGCAGCGAATACAGGGTCACAGATACGCAGTATTTT
TRBJ2-2	.	TRBV20-1	.	CSAIYSGSTGELFF	TGCAGTGCTATCTATTCGGGGTCCACCGGGGAGCTGTTTTTT
TRBJ2-5	few	TRBV6-5	.	CASGSQRQETQYF	TGTGCCAGCGGTTCCCAGCGACAAGAGACCCAGTACTTC
TRBJ1-5	many	TRBV29-1	.	CSVPRTPSCNQPQHF	TGCAGCGTTCCCAGAACTCCCTCCTGCAATCAGCCCCAGCATTTT